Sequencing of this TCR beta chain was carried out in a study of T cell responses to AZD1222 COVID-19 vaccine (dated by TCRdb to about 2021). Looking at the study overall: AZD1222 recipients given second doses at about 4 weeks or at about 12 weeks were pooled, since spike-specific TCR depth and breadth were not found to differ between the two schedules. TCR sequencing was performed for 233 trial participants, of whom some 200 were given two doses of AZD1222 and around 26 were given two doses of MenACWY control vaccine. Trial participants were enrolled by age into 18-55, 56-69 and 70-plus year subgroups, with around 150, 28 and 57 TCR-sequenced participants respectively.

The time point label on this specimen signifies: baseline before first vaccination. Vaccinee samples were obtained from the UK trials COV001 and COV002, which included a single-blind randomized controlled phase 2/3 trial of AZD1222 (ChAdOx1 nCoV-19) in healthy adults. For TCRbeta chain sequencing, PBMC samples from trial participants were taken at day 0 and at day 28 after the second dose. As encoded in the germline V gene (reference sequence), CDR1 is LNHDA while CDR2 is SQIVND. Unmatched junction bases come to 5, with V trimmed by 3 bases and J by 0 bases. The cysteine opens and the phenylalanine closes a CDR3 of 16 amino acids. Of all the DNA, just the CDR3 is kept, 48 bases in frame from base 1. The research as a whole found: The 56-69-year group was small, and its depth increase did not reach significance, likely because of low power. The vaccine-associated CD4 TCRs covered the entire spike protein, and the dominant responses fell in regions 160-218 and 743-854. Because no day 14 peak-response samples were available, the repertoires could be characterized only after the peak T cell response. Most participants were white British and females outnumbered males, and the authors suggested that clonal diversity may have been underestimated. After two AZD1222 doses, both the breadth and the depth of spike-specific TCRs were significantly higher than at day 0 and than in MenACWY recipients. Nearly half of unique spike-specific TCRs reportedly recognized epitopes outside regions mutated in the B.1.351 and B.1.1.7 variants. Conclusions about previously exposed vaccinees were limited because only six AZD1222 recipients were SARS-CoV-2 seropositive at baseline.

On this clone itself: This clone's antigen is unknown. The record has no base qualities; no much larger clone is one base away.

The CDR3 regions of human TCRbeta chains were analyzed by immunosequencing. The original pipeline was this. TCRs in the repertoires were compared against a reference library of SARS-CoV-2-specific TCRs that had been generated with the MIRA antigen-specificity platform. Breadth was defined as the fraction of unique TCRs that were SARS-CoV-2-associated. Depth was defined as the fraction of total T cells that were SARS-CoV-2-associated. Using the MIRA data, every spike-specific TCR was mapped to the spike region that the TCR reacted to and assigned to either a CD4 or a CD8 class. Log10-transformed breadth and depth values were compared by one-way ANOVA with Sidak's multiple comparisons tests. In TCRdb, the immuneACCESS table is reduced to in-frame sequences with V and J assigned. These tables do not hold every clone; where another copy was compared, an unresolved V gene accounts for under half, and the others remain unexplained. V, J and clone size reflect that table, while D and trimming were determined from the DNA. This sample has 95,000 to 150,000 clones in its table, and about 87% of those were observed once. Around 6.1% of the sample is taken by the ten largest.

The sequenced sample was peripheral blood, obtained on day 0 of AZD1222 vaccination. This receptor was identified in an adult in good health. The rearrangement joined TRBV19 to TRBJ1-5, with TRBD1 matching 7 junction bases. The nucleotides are TGTGCCAGTAGTATCAGACAGGGCCATAGCAATCAGCCCCAGCATTTT. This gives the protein CASSIRQGHSNQPQHF. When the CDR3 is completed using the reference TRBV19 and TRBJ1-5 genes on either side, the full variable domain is DGGITQSPKYLFRKEGQNVTLSCEQNLNHDAMYWYRQDPGQGLRLIYYSQIVNDFQKGDIAEGYSVSREKKESFPLTVTSAQKNPTAFYLCASSIRQGHSNQPQHFGDGTRLSIL.